Detailed here is one TCR beta chain. These data belong to a study of CD8+ T cells in alopecia areata. Sequencing relied on a cDNA template that was reverse transcribed from extracted RNA. The data were produced by immunoSEQ multiplex PCR, yet TCRdb's version contains in-frame clones alone and is incomplete. This sample has 100,000 to 150,000 clones, with roughly 50% found just once. Treatment given: oral pan-JAK inhibitor, 5-10 mg twice daily. Trimming left V 1 base short and J 5 bases short, with 11 bases between. Germline V gives CDR1 MGHRA, CDR2 YSYEKL. This CDR3 contains 14 residues. V is TRBV4-1 and J is TRBJ1-1, with D uncertain. The sequence came from a human donor with alopecia areata. The sequencing here drew on CD8+ T cells sorted from blood, taken at week 4, from a patient treated with tofacitinib. CDR3 nucleotides: TGCGCCAGCAGCCAAGTTCCGAGGGAGACTGAAGCTTTCTTT. The encoded protein is CASSQVPRETEAFF.